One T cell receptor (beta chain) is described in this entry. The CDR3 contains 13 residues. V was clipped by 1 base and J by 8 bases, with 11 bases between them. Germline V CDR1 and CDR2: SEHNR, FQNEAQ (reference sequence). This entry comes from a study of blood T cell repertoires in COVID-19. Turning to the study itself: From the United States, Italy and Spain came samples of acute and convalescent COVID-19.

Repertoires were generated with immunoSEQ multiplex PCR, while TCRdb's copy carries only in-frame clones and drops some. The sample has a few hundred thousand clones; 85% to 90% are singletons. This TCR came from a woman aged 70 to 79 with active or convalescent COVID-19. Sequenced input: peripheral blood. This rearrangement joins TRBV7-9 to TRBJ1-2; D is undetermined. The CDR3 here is CASSLGNTRGYTF. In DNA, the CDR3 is TGTGCCAGCAGCTTAGGGAACACGCGGGGCTACACCTTC.